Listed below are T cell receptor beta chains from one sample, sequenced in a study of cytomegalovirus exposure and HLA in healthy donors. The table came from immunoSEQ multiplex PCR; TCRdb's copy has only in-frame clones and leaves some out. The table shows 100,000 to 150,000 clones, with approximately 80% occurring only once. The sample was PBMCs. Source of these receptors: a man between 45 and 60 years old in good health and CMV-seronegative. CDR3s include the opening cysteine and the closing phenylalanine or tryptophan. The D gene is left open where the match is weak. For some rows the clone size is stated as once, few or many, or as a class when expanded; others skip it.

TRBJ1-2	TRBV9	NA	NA	CASSVEMPDPNYGYTF	TGTGCCAGCAGCGTAGAGATGCCAGATCCTAACTATGGCTACACCTTC
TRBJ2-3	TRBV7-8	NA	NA	CASSLLKGQSTDTQYF	TGTGCCAGCAGCCTACTAAAGGGACAAAGCACAGATACGCAGTATTTT
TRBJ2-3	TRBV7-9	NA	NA	CASSLNVAWDTQYF	TGTGCCAGCAGCTTAAATGTAGCGTGGGATACGCAGTATTTT
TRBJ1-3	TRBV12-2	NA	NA	CASRRQVSGNTIYF	TGTGCAAGTCGTCGACAAGTCTCTGGAAACACCATATATTTT
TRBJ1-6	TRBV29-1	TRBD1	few	CSVGGTAGSPLHF	TGCAGCGTTGGAGGGACAGCGGGTTCACCCCTCCACTTT
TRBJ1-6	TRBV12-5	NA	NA	CASGPGHPDSPLHF	TGTGCTAGTGGGCCGGGACATCCAGATTCACCCCTCCACTTT
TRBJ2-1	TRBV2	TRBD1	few	CASSEVRDREGNEQFF	TGTGCCAGCAGTGAAGTCCGGGACAGGGAAGGCAATGAGCAGTTCTTC
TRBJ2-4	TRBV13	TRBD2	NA	CASSLREAGGNIQYF	TGTGCCAGCAGCTTACGGGAGGCCGGGGGAAACATTCAGTACTTC
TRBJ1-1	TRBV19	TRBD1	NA	CASSPGQGRAFF	TGTGCCAGTAGCCCGGGACAGGGACGGGCTTTCTTT
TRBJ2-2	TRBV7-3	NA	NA	CASSLTGADPIPTGELFF	TGTGCCAGCAGCTTAACGGGGGCAGACCCGATTCCCACCGGAGAGCTGTTTTTT
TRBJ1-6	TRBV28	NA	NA	CASTVGQSSGNSPLHF	TGTGCCAGCACCGTGGGGCAGAGTTCCGGTAATTCACCCCTCCACTTT
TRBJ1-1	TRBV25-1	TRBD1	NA	CASSESLTGGLNTEAFF	TGTGCCAGCAGTGAATCGCTGACAGGGGGTTTGAACACTGAAGCTTTCTTT
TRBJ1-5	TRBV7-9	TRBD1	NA	CASSSGTGGNQPQHF	TGTGCCAGCAGCTCCGGGACAGGGGGCAATCAGCCCCAGCATTTT
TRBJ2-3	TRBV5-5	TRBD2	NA	CASSFSGTSTDTQYF	TGTGCCAGCAGCTTTAGCGGGACTAGCACAGATACGCAGTATTTT
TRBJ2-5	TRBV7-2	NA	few	CASSLELDQETQYF	TGTGCCAGCAGCTTAGAACTAGACCAAGAGACCCAGTACTTC
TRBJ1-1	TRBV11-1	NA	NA	CASSLDVQGKAFF	TGTGCCAGCAGCTTAGATGTCCAGGGAAAAGCTTTCTTT
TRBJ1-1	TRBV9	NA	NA	CASSVLGASEAFF	TGTGCCAGCAGCGTATTGGGGGCAAGTGAAGCTTTCTTT
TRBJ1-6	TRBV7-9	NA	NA	CSSSLADWVGHSPLHF	TGTTCCAGCAGCCTTGCGGACTGGGTAGGTCATTCACCCCTCCACTTT
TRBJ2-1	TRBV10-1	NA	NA	CASSRGGADEQFF	TGCGCCAGCTCCCGAGGAGGGGCGGATGAGCAGTTCTTC
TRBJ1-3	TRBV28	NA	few	CASSQGSGNTIYF	TGTGCCAGCAGTCAGGGTTCTGGAAACACCATATATTTT
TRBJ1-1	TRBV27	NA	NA	CASSFRWSTEAFF	TGTGCCAGCAGTTTCCGGTGGAGTACTGAAGCTTTCTTT
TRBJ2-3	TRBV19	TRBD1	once	CASSMGQGWGDTQYF	TGTGCCAGTAGTATGGGACAGGGGTGGGGAGATACGCAGTATTTT
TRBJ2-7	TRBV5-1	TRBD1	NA	CASNRGTGGFYEQYF	TGCGCCAGCAACCGCGGGACAGGGGGTTTCTACGAGCAGTACTTC
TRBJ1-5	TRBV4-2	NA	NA	CASSPTYSGNQPQHF	TGTGCCAGCAGCCCTACCTACTCCGGCAATCAGCCCCAGCATTTT
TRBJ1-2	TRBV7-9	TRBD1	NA	CASAWDSYGYTF	TGTGCCAGCGCTTGGGACAGCTATGGCTACACCTTC